The next 18 T cell receptor beta chains were all read from a single sample in a study of metastatic and nonmetastatic thyroid tumors. Every patient underwent thyroid surgery untreated. TCRdb reanalyzed the PCR reads with MiXCR. The sample consists of about 50,000 clones, 3.5% to 5% of them appearing once. Sample: blood. The receptors come from a female donor with papillary thyroid cancer or a benign thyroid nodule (not recorded which). Some clones in this sample may be carry-over from other donors' samples.

This clone was seen ten or more times. The chain employs TRBV20-1 and TRBJ2-4; tentatively, D is TRBD1 or TRBD2 (5 bases each). From germline, CDR1 is DFQATT and CDR2 SNEGSKA (reference sequence). This CDR3 has 15 residues. Trimming cost V 0 bases and J 7 bases, with 16 bases left between them. CDR3 DNA: TGCAGTGCTAGAGATCCCCAGGGACCGGGGAACATTCAGTACTTC. Protein product: CSARDPQGPGNIQYF.

This clone was seen only a few times. This chain uses TRBV19 with TRBJ1-1; D ambiguous. The CDR3 loop spans 13 amino acids. The V end was cut by 7 bases, the J end by 5 bases, with 14 bases between. Germline V gives CDR1 LNHDA, CDR2 SQIVND (reference sequence). The CDR3 sequence: CASNGLRRTEAFF. CDR3 nucleotides: TGTGCCAGTAATGGACTAAGGAGAACTGAAGCTTTCTTT.

This clone occurred many times. Given a much more abundant clone one base away, this may be a read error. The sample contains more than one DNA sequence encoding this CDR3. The chain joins TRBV7-9 to TRBJ1-4; D unresolved. The CDR3 is 14 residues long. CDR1 and CDR2 from the germline V gene are SEHNR and FQNEAQ (reference sequence). The CDR3 coding sequence is TGTGCTAGCAGCTTAGATCAGGCTAATGAAAAACTGTTTTTT. This sequence encodes CASSLDQANEKLFF.

The chain links TRBV5-1 to TRBJ1-4, with D hard to call. The length of the CDR3 is 14 residues. V shed 5 bases and J shed 8 bases, with 16 bases lying between them. Germline V gene sequence: CDR1 SGHRS, CDR2 YFSETQ. CDR3 DNA sequence: TGCGCCAGCAGGTTCGGGCCCAGATCGGAAAAACTGTTTTTT. This codes for CASRFGPRSEKLFF.

In this sample, this clone turned up many times. The chain has TRBV10-3 and TRBJ1-1; D remains unclear. The V end lost 6 bases, the J end lost 2 bases, and 4 bases lay between the germline ends. Germline V gene lookup returns CDR1 ENHRY and CDR2 SYGVKD. This CDR3 region has 11 residues. This chain's CDR3 is CAIRDNTEAFF. The CDR3 DNA follows: TGTGCCATCAGGGACAACACTGAAGCTTTCTTT.

A word on this clone: With a much larger clone just one base away, this may be a read error. This chain joins TRBV5-6 and TRBJ2-7; unclear D gene. From germline, CDR1 is SGHDT and CDR2 YYEEEE. Trimming left V 1 base short and J 2 bases short, with 13 bases between. This CDR3 has 15 amino acids. The CDR3 sequence is CASSLYLVLPYEQYF. DNA for the CDR3: TGTGCCAGCAGCTTGTATCTAGTCCTCCCCTACGAGCAGTACTTC.

This clone showed up many times. DNA for the CDR3: TGTGCCAGCAGTTCAGCCGACAGGGATGAGCAGTTCTTC. Protein product: CASSSADRDEQFF. The chain joins TRBV27 to TRBJ2-1; 7 nucleotides match TRBD1. From germline, CDR1 is MNHEY and CDR2 SMNVEV (reference sequence). The trim removed 4 bases at V and 8 bases at J, leaving 5 bases unmatched. This CDR3 contains 13 residues.

This clone was picked up a small number of times. The V call is TRBV7-3, the J call TRBJ2-1; 12 positions match TRBD2. This CDR3 is 15 amino acids long. Trimming removed 3 bases from V and 8 bases from J; junction bases left unmatched: 5. Per the germline V gene, CDR1 is SGHTA and CDR2 is FQGTGA. CDR3 residues: CASSLSTSGSDEQFF. The CDR3 coding sequence is TGTGCCAGCAGCTTGTCGACTAGCGGGAGCGATGAGCAGTTCTTC.

In this sample, this clone turned up many times. This same CDR3 is encoded by further DNA sequences in the sample. The CDR3 DNA follows: TGCGCCAGCAGGGAGGCATCATTCAACTACGAGCAGTACTTC. It specifies CASREASFNYEQYF. The rearrangement links TRBV5-1 to TRBJ2-7, with D perhaps matching TRBD2 (5 bases). The CDR3 has 14 residues. Germline CDR1 and CDR2: SGHRS and YFSETQ. V shed 5 bases and J shed 3 bases, with 15 bases lying between them. The variable domain in full, completed from reference TRBV5-1 and TRBJ2-7, reads KAGVTQTPRYLIKTRGQQVTLSCSPISGHRSVSWYQQTPGQGLQFLFEYFSETQRNKGNFPGRFSGRQFSNSRSEMNVSTLELGDSALYLCASREASFNYEQYFGPGTRLTVT.

This clone was seen many times. A much larger clone differs by one base, so this may be a read error. Other DNA sequences in the sample encode the same CDR3. This chain links TRBV2 with TRBJ1-2, with D tentatively TRBD1 (6 bases). Germline V CDR1 and CDR2: SNHLY, FYNNEI. The CDR3 loop spans 13 amino acids. This CDR3 is CASHINGGSGYTF. CDR3 nucleotides: TGCGCCAGCCACATAAACGGGGGCAGTGGCTACACCTTC.

In its sample, this clone was seen many times. The chain joins TRBV7-3 to TRBJ2-7; TRBD2 matches at 12 bases. Germline-derived CDR1 and CDR2 are SGHTA and FQGTGA. After removal of 5 bases from V and 1 base from J, the junction contained 6 bases not matched to a gene. This CDR3 is built from 16 residues. As DNA, the CDR3 is TGTGCCAGCAGCCCGACGACTAGCGGGAGTTCCTACGAGCAGTACTTC. Translation gives CASSPTTSGSSYEQYF.

This clone rates as medium-sized. The gene calls are TRBV6-5 and TRBJ1-5, with 7 bases matching TRBD1. Germline V gene sequence: CDR1 MNHEY, CDR2 SVGAGI. The CDR3 loop spans 14 amino acids. J lost 6 bases, V lost 2 bases, and 4 bases had no gene match. CDR3 in amino acids: CASSYAGGGQPQHF. The CDR3 DNA is TGTGCCAGCAGTTACGCAGGGGGTGGTCAGCCCCAGCATTTT.

There are many counts of this clone. The J gene is TRBJ2-2, the V gene TRBV20-1; D is possibly TRBD2 (5 bases). Germline V gives CDR1 DFQATT, CDR2 SNEGSKA (reference sequence). V was trimmed by 0 bases and J by 7 bases, leaving 15 bases between them. The CDR3 length is 15 residues. CDR3 bases: TGCAGTGCTAGAGATCCTGGACTTATAAACGGGGAGCTGTTTTTT. This encodes CSARDPGLINGELFF.

The chain carries TRBV7-8 and TRBJ2-1; D is ambiguous. This CDR3 is 12 amino acids long. Germline V CDR1 and CDR2: SGHVS, FQNEAQ. V was cut by 7 bases and J by 3 bases, with 7 bases left in between. CDR3 loop: CASNQNYNEQFF. The CDR3 nucleotides are TGTGCCAGCAACCAGAACTACAATGAGCAGTTCTTC.

This chain connects TRBV19 to TRBJ2-3; 9 nucleotides agree with TRBD1. The CDR3 runs to 19 residues. Per germline, CDR1 LNHDA and CDR2 SQIVND (reference sequence). V lost 5 bases, J lost 0 bases, and 15 bases stayed unmatched. The CDR3 spells CASSRLGPGQGSSTDTQYF. CDR3 sequence (DNA): TGTGCCAGTAGTCGACTTGGCCCGGGACAGGGTTCTAGCACAGATACGCAGTATTTT.

This clone was observed at least ten times. The chain combines TRBV6-1 with TRBJ2-7; 10 nucleotides line up with TRBD2. This CDR3 is built from 14 residues. Germline V gene lookup returns CDR1 MNHNS and CDR2 SASEGT. The trim removed 5 bases at V and 2 bases at J, leaving 3 bases unmatched. The CDR3 reads CASSRTSGAYEQYF. As DNA, the CDR3 is TGTGCCAGCAGTCGGACTAGCGGAGCCTACGAGCAGTACTTC.

By frequency in the sample, this clone is large. The chain carries TRBV6-1 and TRBJ1-4; TRBD1 matches at 10 bases. The germline V gene encodes CDR1 MNHNS and CDR2 SASEGT. With V trimmed by 0 bases and J by 6 bases, 4 bases remained unmatched. This CDR3 has 16 residues. DNA for the CDR3: TGTGCCAGCAGTGAAGCGGTGGGGACAGGGGATGAAAAACTGTTTTTT. Translation: CASSEAVGTGDEKLFF.

Only a few counts were recorded for this clone. V and J are TRBV6-5 and TRBJ2-7, with no clear D. The germline V gene encodes CDR1 MNHEY and CDR2 SVGAGI. This CDR3 is built from 12 residues. The V end was cut by 0 bases, the J end by 4 bases, with 4 bases between. CDR3 sequence: CASSYSQYEQYF. The CDR3 nucleotides read TGTGCCAGCAGTTACTCCCAGTACGAGCAGTACTTC.